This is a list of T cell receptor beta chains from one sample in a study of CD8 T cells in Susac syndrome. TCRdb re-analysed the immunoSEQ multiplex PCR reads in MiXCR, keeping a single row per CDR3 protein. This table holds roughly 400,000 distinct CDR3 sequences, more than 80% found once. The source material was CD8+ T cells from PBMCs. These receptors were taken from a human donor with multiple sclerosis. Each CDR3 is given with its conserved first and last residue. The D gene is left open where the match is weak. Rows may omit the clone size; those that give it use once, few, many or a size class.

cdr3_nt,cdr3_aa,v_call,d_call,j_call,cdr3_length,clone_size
TGTGCCGGGTCCGGAGGGGGCCTAGGGAATGAGCAGTTCTTC,CAGSGGGLGNEQFF,TRBV6-1,-,TRBJ2-1,14,-
TGTGCCAGCAGTTTAGGGGCAACAGGGATGAATGTCAATGAGCAGTTCTTC,CASSLGATGMNVNEQFF,TRBV27,-,TRBJ2-1,17,-
TGTGCCTGGAGTCCAGGACAGGGTAGGGACGAGCAGTACTTC,CAWSPGQGRDEQYF,TRBV30,TRBD1,TRBJ2-7,14,-
TGCAGCGTTGAGGGAGGGGGACAGTTCTACGAGCAGTACTTC,CSVEGGGQFYEQYF,TRBV29-1,-,TRBJ2-7,14,-
TGTGCCAGCAGCGTAGATGGGGATGTAACAGATACGCAGTATTTT,CASSVDGDVTDTQYF,TRBV9,-,TRBJ2-3,15,-
TGTGCCAGTAGCCCTTCCGTCCTGAGCTCTGGAAACACCATATATTTT,CASSPSVLSSGNTIYF,TRBV19,-,TRBJ1-3,16,-
TGTGCCAGCAGCCCCGGATGGGCGGATCGTGGTCAGCCCCAGCATTTT,CASSPGWADRGQPQHF,TRBV3-1,-,TRBJ1-5,16,-
TGCGCCAGCAGTGAGTCCGGGGGCAATAAGGCAGATACGCAGTATTTT,CASSESGGNKADTQYF,TRBV10-2,-,TRBJ2-3,16,-
TGTGCCAGCAGCCCAAGGGGGCGGGGATTCCCCTACGAGCAGTACTTC,CASSPRGRGFPYEQYF,TRBV11-2,-,TRBJ2-7,16,-
TGTGCCTGGAGTTGGGCGGGGGGGCTTGAGCAGTACTTC,CAWSWAGGLEQYF,TRBV30,TRBD2,TRBJ2-7,13,-
TGTGCCAGCAGTTTCGTGCCAGCCTCCTACGAGCAGTACTTC,CASSFVPASYEQYF,TRBV28,-,TRBJ2-7,14,-
TGTGCCAGCAGCCAAGTCGGGACAGGCGACAATGAGCAGTTCTTC,CASSQVGTGDNEQFF,TRBV3-1,TRBD1,TRBJ2-1,15,-
TGTGCCAGCAGCCGGTCGACAGCGACTAGCACAGATACGCAGTATTTT,CASSRSTATSTDTQYF,TRBV5-6,-,TRBJ2-3,16,-
TGCAGTGCTAGGGGACTAGCGGGGAGCTACGAGCAGTACTTC,CSARGLAGSYEQYF,TRBV20-1,TRBD2,TRBJ2-7,14,-
TGCGCCAGCAGCCCAGGGGACTTCACCTCCTACGAGCAGTACTTC,CASSPGDFTSYEQYF,TRBV5-1,-,TRBJ2-7,15,-
TGCAGCGTTGTGTCGGAACCCCGATACGAGCAGTACTTC,CSVVSEPRYEQYF,TRBV29-1,-,TRBJ2-7,13,-
TGTGCCAGCACCCCAGCGGGCGGGGGACTAGCGGGCTACGAGCAGTACTTC,CASTPAGGGLAGYEQYF,TRBV6-1,TRBD2,TRBJ2-7,17,-
TGTGCCAGCAGCTCGGGACAGGGAAGTACCCTGAACACTGAAGCTTTCTTT,CASSSGQGSTLNTEAFF,TRBV11-2,TRBD1,TRBJ1-1,17,-
TGCGCCAGCAGCCAAGATGCGACACTGACCTACGAGCAGTACTTC,CASSQDATLTYEQYF,TRBV4-1,-,TRBJ2-7,15,-
TGCAGTGCTAGCCCAGGGACCTACGAGCAGTACTTC,CSASPGTYEQYF,TRBV20-1,-,TRBJ2-7,12,-
TGTGCCAGCAGTTCCCTCAGGGTCCCGGGAGAGACCCAGTACTTC,CASSSLRVPGETQYF,TRBV27,-,TRBJ2-5,15,-
TGCAGTGCTAGAGGGCAGGCCACATATACGCAGTATTTT,CSARGQATYTQYF,TRBV20-1,-,TRBJ2-3,13,-
TGCAGTGCTCGAGAGAGCGGTAAAGGGAGCTCCTATGGCTACACCTTC,CSARESGKGSSYGYTF,TRBV20-1,-,TRBJ1-2,16,-
TGTGCCAGCAGCCTGACGGGGGAAAACACTGAAGCTTTCTTT,CASSLTGENTEAFF,TRBV7-6,-,TRBJ1-1,14,few
TGTGCCAGCAGCTTAGGGGAAGGACAGATTAATGAAAAACTGTTTTTT,CASSLGEGQINEKLFF,TRBV7-6,-,TRBJ1-4,16,-